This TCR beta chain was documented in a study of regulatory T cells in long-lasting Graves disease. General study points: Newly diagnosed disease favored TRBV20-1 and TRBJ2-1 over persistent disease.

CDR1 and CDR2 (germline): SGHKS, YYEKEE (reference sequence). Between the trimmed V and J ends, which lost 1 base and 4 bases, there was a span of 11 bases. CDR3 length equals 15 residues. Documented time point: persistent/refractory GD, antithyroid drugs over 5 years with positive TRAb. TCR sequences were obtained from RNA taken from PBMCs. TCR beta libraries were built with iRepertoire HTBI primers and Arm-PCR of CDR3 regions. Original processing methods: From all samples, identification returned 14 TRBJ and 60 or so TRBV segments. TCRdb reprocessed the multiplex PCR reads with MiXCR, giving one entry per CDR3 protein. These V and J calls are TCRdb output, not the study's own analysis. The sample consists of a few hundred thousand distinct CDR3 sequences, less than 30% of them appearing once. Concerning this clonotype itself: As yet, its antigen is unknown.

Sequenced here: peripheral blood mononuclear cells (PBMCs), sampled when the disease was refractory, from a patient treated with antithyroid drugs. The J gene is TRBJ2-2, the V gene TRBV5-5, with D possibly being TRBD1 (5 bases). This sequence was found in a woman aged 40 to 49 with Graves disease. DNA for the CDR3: TGTGCCAGCAGCTTGAGGCAGGGTTCCACCGGGGAGCTGTTTTTT. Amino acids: CASSLRQGSTGELFF.